This T cell receptor (beta chain) was sequenced during a study of blood T cell repertoires in COVID-19. Original data processing: Amplification from reference gene primers served as the basis for estimated nucleated cell counts. Only in-frame clones appear in the TCRdb table, and some are missing; sequencing was by immunoSEQ multiplex PCR. V, J and clone size derive from that table, while D and trimming were established from the DNA sequence. Here the sample spans around 70,000 clones, 65% to 85% being singletons. The V end lost 1 base, the J end lost 2 bases, and 21 bases lay between the germline ends. Germline V gives CDR1 SGHRS, CDR2 YFSETQ. This CDR3 comprises 18 residues.

This TCR derives from a woman aged 60-75 years with acute or convalescent COVID-19. The gene calls are TRBV5-1 and TRBJ1-1, with D unresolved. Sequencing used peripheral blood. CDR3 region: CASSLKFLGRPLNTEAFF. CDR3 in DNA: TGCGCCAGCAGCTTGAAATTCCTTGGCAGGCCCCTCAACACTGAAGCTTTCTTT.